Given below is one T cell receptor beta chain in context. Its antigen is unknown. Base qualities are not recorded, but no much larger clone differs from it by a single base. For CDR1 and CDR2, the germline V gene (reference sequence) lists DFQATT and SNEGSKA. The germline ends are 12 bases apart after V is trimmed by 0 bases and J by 0 bases. Reading from cysteine to phenylalanine, the CDR3 counts 15 amino acids. The CDR3 DNA has 45 bases and is translated from base 1. These data are taken from a study of T cell repertoires in cytomegalovirus infection (dated by TCRdb to the late 2010s). Background on the whole study: Because public TCR beta signatures pointed to carriage of CMV infection together with the matching HLA type, the HLA type of each donor mattered for the analysis. Overall results and qualifications from the work: Cumulative frequency of public TCR beta family members discriminated carriers of CMV infection plus the relevant HLA type in this cohort and an independent approximately 370-donor cohort. The ex vivo response was dominated by HLA-C-restricted CMV-specific TCR beta clonotypes, and the single most frequent clonotype in two of eight donors was supplied by these HLA-C-restricted clonotypes.

Sequencing instrument: Illumina HiSeq 1500. The public sequencing data were trimmed at Q25 with fastp and processed into clonotypes with MiXCR by TCRdb, which kept only in-frame beta chains. Rows are combined by CDR3 protein, so each entry shows the most common genes and DNA. The sample table lists some 450,000 distinct CDR3 sequences, around 32% of them with a count of one. Roughly an eighth of the sample is held by the ten biggest clonotypes. The sequence was obtained from a human donor in good health (CMV status not recorded). Some clones in this sample may be carry-over from other donors' samples. The sequenced material came from PBMCs. The chain uses TRBV20-1 and TRBJ2-7, with the D gene not confidently named. The DNA sequence is TGCAGTGCTAGAGATTCGACTGAAAGCTCCTACGAGCAGTACTTC. Its protein product is CSARDSTESSYEQYF.